The 5 T cell receptor beta chains below were found in one sample sequenced in a study of blood T cell repertoires in COVID-19. Profiling relied on immunoSEQ multiplex PCR, and the TCRdb table lists in-frame clones only, not all of them. The sample has 60,000 to 85,000 clones, approximately 80% seen once. The material sequenced was peripheral blood. These receptors were taken from a human donor in a cohort sampled during active COVID-19.

J is TRBJ1-5 and V is TRBV11-3, with TRBD1 matching over 11 bases. J gave up 9 bases and V 1 base, and 11 bases lay outside the gene matches. This CDR3 has 17 residues. Germline V CDR1 and CDR2: SGHNT, YENEEA. The CDR3, as DNA: TGTGCCAGCAGCTTAGGGGTGGGACAGGGGGGATTTCTGCCCCAGCATTTT. Its translation is CASSLGVGQGGFLPQHF. Filled out from reference TRBV11-3 and TRBJ1-5, the complete variable domain reads EAGVVQSPRYKIIEKKQPVAFWCNPISGHNTLYWYLQNLGQGPELLIRYENEEAVDDSQLPKDRFSAERLKGVDSTLKIQPAELGDSAVYLCASSLGVGQGGFLPQHFGDGTRLSIL.

This chain uses TRBV7-9 with TRBJ2-5; 15 bases fit TRBD2. Germline V gene sequence: CDR1 SEHNR, CDR2 FQNEAQ (reference sequence). The V segment lost 4 bases and the J segment 1 base; nucleotides outside the gene matches: 7. This CDR3 has 18 amino acids. CDR3 sequence reads: CASSSPGLAGGSQETQYF. DNA of the CDR3: TGTGCCAGCAGCTCACCGGGACTAGCGGGGGGATCCCAAGAGACCCAGTACTTC.

The gene calls are TRBV5-1 and TRBJ1-5, with 7 bases aligning to TRBD1. Germline V gene data show CDR1 as SGHRS and CDR2 as YFSETQ. The trim removed 4 bases at V and 0 bases at J, leaving 4 bases unmatched. The CDR3 runs to 15 residues. The CDR3 here is CASSPGGNSNQPQHF. In DNA form, the CDR3 reads TGCGCCAGCAGCCCAGGGGGGAATAGCAATCAGCCCCAGCATTTT.

The chain couples TRBV11-3 to TRBJ2-3; D gene ambiguous. Germline CDR1 is SGHNT and CDR2 is YENEEA. Trimming pared 1 base from V and 6 bases from J, leaving 11 bases between. There are 14 residues in the CDR3. CDR3 coding DNA: TGTGCCAGCAGCTTAGGGCCACCGATGGATACGCAGTATTTT. It is translated as CASSLGPPMDTQYF.

The CDR3 DNA follows: TGTGCCAGCAGCGGGACAGGAGACTACGAGCAGTACTTC. Translation gives CASSGTGDYEQYF. The rearrangement links TRBV9 to TRBJ2-7; 7 positions match TRBD1. Trimming took 3 bases from V and 3 from J; bases not matched to a gene: 3. Germline V lookup: CDR1 SGDLS, CDR2 YYNGEE. CDR3 length equals 13 residues. Together with reference TRBV9 and TRBJ2-7, the CDR3 gives the full variable domain: DSGVTQTPKHLITATGQRVTLRCSPRSGDLSVYWYQQSLDQGLQFLIQYYNGEERAKGNILERFSAQQFPDLHSELNLSSLELGDSALYFCASSGTGDYEQYFGPGTRLTVT.